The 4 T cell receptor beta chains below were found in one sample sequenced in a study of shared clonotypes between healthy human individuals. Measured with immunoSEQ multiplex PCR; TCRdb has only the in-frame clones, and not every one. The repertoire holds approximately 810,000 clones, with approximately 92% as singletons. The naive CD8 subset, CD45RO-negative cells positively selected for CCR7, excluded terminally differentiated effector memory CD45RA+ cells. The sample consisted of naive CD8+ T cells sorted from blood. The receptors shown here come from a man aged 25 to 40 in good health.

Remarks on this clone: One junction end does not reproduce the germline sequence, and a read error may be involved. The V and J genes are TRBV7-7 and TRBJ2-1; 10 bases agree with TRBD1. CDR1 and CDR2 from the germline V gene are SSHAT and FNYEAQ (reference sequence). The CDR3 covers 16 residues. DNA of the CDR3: TGTGCTAGCAGCCCGGGACAGGGGTTCGTCTACAATGAGCAGTTCTTC. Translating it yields CASSPGQGFVYNEQFF. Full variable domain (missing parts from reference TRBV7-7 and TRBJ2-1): GAGVSQSPRYKVTKRGQDVTLRCDPISSHATLYWYQQALGQGPEFLTYFNYEAQPDKSGLPSDRFSAERPEGSISTLTIQRTEQRDSAMYRCASSPGQGFVYNEQFFGPGTRLTVL.

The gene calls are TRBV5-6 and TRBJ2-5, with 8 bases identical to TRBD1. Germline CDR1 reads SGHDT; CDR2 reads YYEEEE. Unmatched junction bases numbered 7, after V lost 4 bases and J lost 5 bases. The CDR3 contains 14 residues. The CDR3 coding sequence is TGTGCCAGCAGCCGAGGCAGGGGGCGGGAGACCCAGTACTTC. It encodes CASSRGRGRETQYF.

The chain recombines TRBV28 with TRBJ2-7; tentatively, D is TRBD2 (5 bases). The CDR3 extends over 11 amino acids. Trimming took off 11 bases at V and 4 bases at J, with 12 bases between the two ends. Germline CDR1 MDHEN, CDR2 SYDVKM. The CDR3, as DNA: TGTGCCTCCGGGAATGGGTACGAGCAGTACTTC. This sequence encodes CASGNGYEQYF.

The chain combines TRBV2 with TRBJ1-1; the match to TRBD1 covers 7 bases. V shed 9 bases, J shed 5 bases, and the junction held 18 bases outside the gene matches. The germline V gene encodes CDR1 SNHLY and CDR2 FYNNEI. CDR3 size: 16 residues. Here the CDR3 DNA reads TGTGCCAGGAGCCCGGACAGGATTGGGGTGGGGACTGAAGCTTTCTTT. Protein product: CARSPDRIGVGTEAFF. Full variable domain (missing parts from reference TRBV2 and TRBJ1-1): EPEVTQTPSHQVTQMGQEVILRCVPISNHLYFYWYRQILGQKVEFLVSFYNNEISEKSEIFDDQFSVERPDGSNFTLKIRSTKLEDSAMYFCARSPDRIGVGTEAFFGQGTRLTVV.